The sample holds a few counts of the clone carrying this TCR beta chain. The sample comes from a study of identical twins. V was shortened by 0 bases and J by 2 bases, with 12 bases between the two germline ends. The germline V gene encodes CDR1 SGDLS and CDR2 YYNGEE. The CDR3 runs 16 residues. TCRdb itself ran the 5' RACE reads through MiXCR, one entry per CDR3 protein. The sample shows 460,000 or so distinct CDR3 sequences, more than 13% of them seen only once. Separately, the same data were catalogued under a study of yellow fever vaccine responses in identical twins. As that report states: Twins reportedly appeared to share part of their vaccine T cell response while keeping part individual.

V and J are TRBV9 and TRBJ2-1; D call uncertain. The sequence derives from a woman in her late teens or twenties in good health. Specimen: CD4+ T cells sorted from blood. In nucleotides, the CDR3 is TGTGCCAGCAGCGTAGAATTGCGGCAGACCTACAATGAGCAGTTCTTC. Protein sequence: CASSVELRQTYNEQFF.